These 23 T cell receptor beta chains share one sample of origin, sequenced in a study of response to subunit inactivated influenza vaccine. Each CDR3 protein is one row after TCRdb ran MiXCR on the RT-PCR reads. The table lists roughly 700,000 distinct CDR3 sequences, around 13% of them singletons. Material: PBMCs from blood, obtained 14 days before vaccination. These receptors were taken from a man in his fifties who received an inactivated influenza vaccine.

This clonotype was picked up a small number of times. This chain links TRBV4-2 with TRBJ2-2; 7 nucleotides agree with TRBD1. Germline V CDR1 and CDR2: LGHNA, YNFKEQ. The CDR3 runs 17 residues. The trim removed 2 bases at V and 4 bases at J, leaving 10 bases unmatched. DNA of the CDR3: TGTGCCAGCAGCCAACCCCGACAGGGAACGAGCACCGGGGAGCTGTTTTTT. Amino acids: CASSQPRQGTSTGELFF.

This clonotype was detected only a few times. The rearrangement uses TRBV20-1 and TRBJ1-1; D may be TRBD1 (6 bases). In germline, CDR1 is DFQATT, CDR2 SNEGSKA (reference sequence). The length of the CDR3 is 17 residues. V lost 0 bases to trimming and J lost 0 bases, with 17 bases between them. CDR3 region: CSARDLAGVTMNTEAFF. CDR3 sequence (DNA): TGCAGTGCTAGAGATCTAGCAGGGGTTACCATGAACACTGAAGCTTTCTTT.

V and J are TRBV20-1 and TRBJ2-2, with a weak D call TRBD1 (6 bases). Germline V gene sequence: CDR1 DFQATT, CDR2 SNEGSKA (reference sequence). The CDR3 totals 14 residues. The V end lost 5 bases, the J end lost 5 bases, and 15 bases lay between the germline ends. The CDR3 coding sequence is TGCAGTGCTTTATCCCCCAGGGGAACCGGGGAGCTGTTTTTT. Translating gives CSALSPRGTGELFF.

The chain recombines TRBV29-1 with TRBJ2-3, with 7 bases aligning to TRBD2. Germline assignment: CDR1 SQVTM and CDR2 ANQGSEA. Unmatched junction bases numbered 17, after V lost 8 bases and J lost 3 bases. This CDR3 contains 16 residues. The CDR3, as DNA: TGCAGCCCCGAGGTACTCCAGAATAGCGGGACAGATACGCAGTATTTT. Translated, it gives CSPEVLQNSGTDTQYF.

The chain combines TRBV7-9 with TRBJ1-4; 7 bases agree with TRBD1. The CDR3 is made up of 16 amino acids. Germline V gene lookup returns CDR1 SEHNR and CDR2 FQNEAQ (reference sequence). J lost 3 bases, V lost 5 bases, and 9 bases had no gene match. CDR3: CASSHYRGAANEKLFF. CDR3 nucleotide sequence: TGTGCCAGCAGCCATTACAGGGGAGCGGCTAATGAAAAACTGTTTTTT.

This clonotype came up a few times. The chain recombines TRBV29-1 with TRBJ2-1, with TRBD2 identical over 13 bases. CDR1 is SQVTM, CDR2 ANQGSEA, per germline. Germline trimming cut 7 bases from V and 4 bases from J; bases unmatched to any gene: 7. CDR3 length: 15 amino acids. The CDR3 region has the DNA TGCAGCGGGGGGACTAGCGGGACCGGGTACAATGAGCAGTTCTTC. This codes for CSGGTSGTGYNEQFF.

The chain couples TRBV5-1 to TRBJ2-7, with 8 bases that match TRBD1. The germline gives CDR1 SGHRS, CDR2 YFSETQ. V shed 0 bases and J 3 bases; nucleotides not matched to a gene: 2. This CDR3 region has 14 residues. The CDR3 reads CASSLDRGIYEQYF. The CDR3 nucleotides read TGCGCCAGCAGCTTGGACAGGGGGATCTACGAGCAGTACTTC.

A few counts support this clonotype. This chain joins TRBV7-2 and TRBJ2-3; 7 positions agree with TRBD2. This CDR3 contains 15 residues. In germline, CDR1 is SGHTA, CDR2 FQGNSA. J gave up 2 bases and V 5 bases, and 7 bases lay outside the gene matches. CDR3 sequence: CASSPLAALTDTQYF. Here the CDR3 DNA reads TGTGCCAGCAGCCCTCTAGCGGCACTCACAGATACGCAGTATTTT.

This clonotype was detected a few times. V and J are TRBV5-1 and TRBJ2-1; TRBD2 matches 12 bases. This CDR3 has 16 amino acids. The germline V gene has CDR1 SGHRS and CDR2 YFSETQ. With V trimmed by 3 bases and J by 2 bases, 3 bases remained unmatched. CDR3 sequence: CASSSGLAGTYNEQFF. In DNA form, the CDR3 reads TGCGCCAGCAGCTCTGGACTAGCGGGGACCTACAATGAGCAGTTCTTC.

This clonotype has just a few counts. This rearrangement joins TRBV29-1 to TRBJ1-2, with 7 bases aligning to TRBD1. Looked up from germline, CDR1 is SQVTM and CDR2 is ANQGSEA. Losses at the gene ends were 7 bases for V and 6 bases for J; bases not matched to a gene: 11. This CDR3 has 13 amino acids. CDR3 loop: CSAGTGTANGYTF. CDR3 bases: TGCAGCGCTGGAACCGGGACAGCTAATGGCTACACCTTC.

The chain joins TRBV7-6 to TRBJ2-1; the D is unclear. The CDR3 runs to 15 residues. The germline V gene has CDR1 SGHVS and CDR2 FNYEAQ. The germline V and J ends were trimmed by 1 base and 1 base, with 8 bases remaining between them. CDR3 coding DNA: TGTGCCAGCAGCTTAGAAACAGATTCCTACAATGAGCAGTTCTTC. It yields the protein CASSLETDSYNEQFF.

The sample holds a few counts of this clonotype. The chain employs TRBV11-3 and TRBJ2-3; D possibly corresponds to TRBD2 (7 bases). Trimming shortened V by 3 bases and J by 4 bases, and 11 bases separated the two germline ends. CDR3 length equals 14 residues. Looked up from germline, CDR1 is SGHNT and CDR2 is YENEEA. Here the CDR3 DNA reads TGTGCCAGCAGCTTCGGCGGGGGCCCAGATACGCAGTATTTT. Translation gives CASSFGGGPDTQYF.

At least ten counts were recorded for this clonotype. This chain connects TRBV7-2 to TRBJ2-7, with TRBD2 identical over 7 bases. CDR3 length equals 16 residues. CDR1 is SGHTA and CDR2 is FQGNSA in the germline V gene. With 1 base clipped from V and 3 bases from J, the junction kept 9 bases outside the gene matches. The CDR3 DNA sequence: TGTGCCAGCAGCTTAGGGTTCCGTTCTAGCGGCTACGAGCAGTACTTC. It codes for CASSLGFRSSGYEQYF. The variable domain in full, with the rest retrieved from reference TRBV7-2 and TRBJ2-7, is GAGVSQSPSNKVTEKGKDVELRCDPISGHTALYWYRQSLGQGLEFLIYFQGNSAPDKSGLPSDRFSAERTGGSVSTLTIQRTQQEDSAVYLCASSLGFRSSGYEQYFGPGTRLTVT.

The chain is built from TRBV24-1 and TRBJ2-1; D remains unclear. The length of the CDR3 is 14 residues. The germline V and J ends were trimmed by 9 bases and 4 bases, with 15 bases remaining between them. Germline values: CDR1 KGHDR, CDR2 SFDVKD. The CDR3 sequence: CATEDTYRYNEQFF. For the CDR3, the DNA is TGTGCCACCGAAGACACCTACCGTTACAATGAGCAGTTCTTC.

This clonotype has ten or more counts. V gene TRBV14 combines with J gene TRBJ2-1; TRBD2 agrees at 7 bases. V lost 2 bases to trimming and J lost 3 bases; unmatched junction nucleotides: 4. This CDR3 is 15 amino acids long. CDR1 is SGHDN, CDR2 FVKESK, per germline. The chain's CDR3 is CASSQRRGFYNEQFF. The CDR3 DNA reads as TGTGCCAGCAGCCAACGGCGGGGGTTCTACAATGAGCAGTTCTTC.

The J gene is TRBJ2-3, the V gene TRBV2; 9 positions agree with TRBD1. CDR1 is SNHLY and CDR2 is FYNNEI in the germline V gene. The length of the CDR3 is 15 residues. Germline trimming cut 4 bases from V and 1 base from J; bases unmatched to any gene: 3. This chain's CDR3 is CASSVGDRGTDTQYF. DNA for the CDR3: TGTGCCAGCAGTGTCGGGGACAGGGGCACAGATACGCAGTATTTT.

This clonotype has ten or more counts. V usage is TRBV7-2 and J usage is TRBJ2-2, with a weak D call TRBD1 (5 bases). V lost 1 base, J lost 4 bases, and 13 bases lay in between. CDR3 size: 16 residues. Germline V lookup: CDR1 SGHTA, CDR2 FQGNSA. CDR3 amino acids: CASSLEGFLGTGELFF. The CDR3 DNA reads TGTGCCAGCAGCTTAGAGGGGTTCCTGGGCACCGGGGAGCTGTTTTTT.

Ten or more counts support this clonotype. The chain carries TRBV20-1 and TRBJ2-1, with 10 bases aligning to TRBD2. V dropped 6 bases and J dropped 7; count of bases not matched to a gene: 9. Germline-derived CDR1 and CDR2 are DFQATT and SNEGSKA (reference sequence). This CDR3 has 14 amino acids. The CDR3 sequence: CSAYLAGARNEQFF. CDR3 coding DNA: TGCAGTGCCTACCTAGCGGGAGCAAGAAATGAGCAGTTCTTC.

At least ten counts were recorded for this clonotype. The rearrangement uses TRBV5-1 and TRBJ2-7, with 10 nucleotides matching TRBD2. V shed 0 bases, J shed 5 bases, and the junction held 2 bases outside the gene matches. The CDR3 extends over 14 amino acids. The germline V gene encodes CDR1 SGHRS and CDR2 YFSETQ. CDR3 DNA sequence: TGCGCCAGCAGCTTGGCCGGGACTAGCGACGAGCAGTACTTC. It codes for CASSLAGTSDEQYF.

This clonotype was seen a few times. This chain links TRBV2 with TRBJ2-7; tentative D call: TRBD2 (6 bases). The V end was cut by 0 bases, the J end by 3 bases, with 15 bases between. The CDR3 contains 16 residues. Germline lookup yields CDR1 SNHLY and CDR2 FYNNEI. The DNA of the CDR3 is TGTGCCAGCAGTGAAGCGCAGCTCGCTAGCGACTACGAGCAGTACTTC. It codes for CASSEAQLASDYEQYF.

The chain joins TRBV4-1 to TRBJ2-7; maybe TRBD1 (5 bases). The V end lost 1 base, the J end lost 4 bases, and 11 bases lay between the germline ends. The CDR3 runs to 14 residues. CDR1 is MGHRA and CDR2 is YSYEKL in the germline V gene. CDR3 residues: CASSQAAGWYEQYF. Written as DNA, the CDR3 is TGCGCCAGCAGCCAAGCTGCAGGGTGGTACGAGCAGTACTTC.

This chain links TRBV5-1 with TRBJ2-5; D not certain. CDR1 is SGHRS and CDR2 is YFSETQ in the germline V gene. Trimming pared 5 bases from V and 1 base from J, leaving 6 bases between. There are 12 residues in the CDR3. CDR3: CASRSSQETQYF. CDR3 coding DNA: TGCGCCAGCAGGTCGAGCCAAGAGACCCAGTACTTC.

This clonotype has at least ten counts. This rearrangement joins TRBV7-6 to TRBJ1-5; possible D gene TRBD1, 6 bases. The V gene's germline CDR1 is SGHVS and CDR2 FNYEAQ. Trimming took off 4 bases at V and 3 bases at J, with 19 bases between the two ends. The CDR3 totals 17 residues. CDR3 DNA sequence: TGTGCCAGCAGCTGGGGGCCTTACGGGGGTGACAATCAGCCCCAGCATTTT. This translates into CASSWGPYGGDNQPQHF.